The rows below give T cell receptor beta chains drawn from one sample of a study of PD-L1 blockade in urothelial cancer. Produced via immunoSEQ multiplex PCR; TCRdb's table is partial and in-frame only. The repertoire holds approximately 39,000 clones, with 75% to 90% as singletons. The sequenced sample was PBMCs, obtained around atezolizumab (anti-PD-L1) treatment. Every receptor here comes from a man between 60 and 75 years old with urothelial cancer. Both conserved end residues are part of each CDR3. D genes are given only for firm matches. Size tells how often a clone was seen (once, few, many) or the class of an expanded clone, and some rows leave it out.

d_gene,abundance,j_gene,len,v_gene,CDR3aa,CDR3nt
-,-,TRBJ2-3,14,TRBV29-1,CSVGSQRATDTQYF,TGCAGCGTTGGATCTCAGCGGGCCACAGATACGCAGTATTTT
-,-,TRBJ1-1,14,TRBV11-2,CASSLTVQNTEAFF,TGTGCCAGCAGCTTAACGGTGCAAAACACTGAAGCTTTCTTT
TRBD2,-,TRBJ2-1,16,TRBV14,CASSRRLADSYNEQFF,TGTGCCAGCAGCCGACGACTAGCGGACTCCTACAATGAGCAGTTCTTC
-,-,TRBJ2-7,13,TRBV4-3,CASSRSTVGEQYF,TGCGCCAGCAGCCGATCGACAGTGGGCGAGCAGTACTTC
-,once,TRBJ1-1,14,TRBV11-3,CASSLVSGSAEAFF,TGTGCCAGCAGCTTAGTTAGTGGAAGCGCTGAAGCTTTCTTT
-,-,TRBJ1-1,14,TRBV19,CASSRVGEENEAFF,TGTGCCAGTAGCCGGGTGGGGGAGGAGAATGAAGCTTTCTTT
TRBD1,-,TRBJ2-7,14,TRBV4-2,CASSSGQGGYEQYF,TGTGCCAGCAGCTCGGGACAGGGAGGCTACGAGCAGTACTTC
-,-,TRBJ2-4,14,TRBV19,CASSQQGAKNIQYF,TGTGCCAGTAGCCAACAGGGTGCCAAAAACATTCAGTACTTC
TRBD1,-,TRBJ1-2,14,TRBV6-6,CASYHPGQGADYTF,TGTGCCAGCTATCATCCGGGACAGGGGGCGGACTACACCTTC
TRBD2,-,TRBJ2-3,16,TRBV6-1,CASSAGVAGGVDTQYF,TGTGCCAGCAGTGCTGGGGTAGCGGGGGGCGTAGATACGCAGTATTTT
-,-,TRBJ2-7,13,TRBV6-5,CASRPPRAYEQYF,TGTGCCAGCAGGCCGCCACGGGCCTACGAGCAGTACTTC
TRBD2,-,TRBJ2-3,16,TRBV29-1,CSVESRWEGNTDTQYF,TGCAGCGTTGAAAGTCGGTGGGAGGGCAACACAGATACGCAGTATTTT
-,-,TRBJ2-2,12,TRBV28,CASSPYTGELFF,TGTGCCAGCAGTCCTTACACCGGGGAGCTGTTTTTT
-,-,TRBJ2-7,14,TRBV11-2,CASSFTGKSYEQYF,TGTGCCAGCAGCTTTACAGGGAAATCCTACGAGCAGTACTTC
-,-,TRBJ2-3,13,TRBV7-6,CASSLVTGDTQYF,TGTGCCAGCAGCTTAGTAACGGGAGATACGCAGTATTTT
TRBD1,-,TRBJ2-1,15,TRBV7-2,CASSPNRGSYNEQFF,TGTGCCAGCAGCCCAAACAGGGGATCCTACAATGAGCAGTTCTTC
TRBD2,-,TRBJ2-5,14,TRBV4-1,CASSQQLAIETQYF,TGCGCCAGCAGCCAACAACTAGCGATCGAGACCCAGTACTTC
-,once,TRBJ1-1,14,TRBV27,CASSRPGFGTEAFF,TGTGCCAGCAGTAGGCCGGGGTTTGGCACTGAAGCTTTCTTT
-,-,TRBJ1-2,14,TRBV19,CASSRTGSGYGYTF,TGTGCCAGTAGCCGAACAGGGAGTGGCTATGGCTACACCTTC
-,-,TRBJ2-3,13,TRBV18,CASSPPPEGTQYF,TGTGCCAGCTCACCTCCCCCCGAGGGTACGCAGTATTTT
-,-,TRBJ2-5,14,TRBV7-8,CASSPAGLLETQYF,TGTGCCAGCAGCCCTGCGGGACTCCTGGAGACCCAGTACTTC
TRBD2,-,TRBJ2-7,13,TRBV6-1,CAGGERGPYEQYF,TGTGCCGGTGGCGAGCGGGGTCCCTACGAGCAGTACTTC
TRBD1,-,TRBJ1-4,15,TRBV19,CASSIRRTGGEKLFF,TGTGCCAGTAGTATAAGGAGGACAGGGGGTGAAAAACTGTTTTTT
TRBD2,-,TRBJ2-5,16,TRBV14,CASSQAQRGGPETQYF,TGTGCCAGCAGCCAAGCCCAGCGGGGAGGTCCGGAGACCCAGTACTTC